This T cell receptor beta chain was profiled in a study of blood T cells in healthy people across ages. Study-wide background: Per two T cells, about one barcoded beta molecule was captured through template switching.

The authors ran a second PCR of 7 to 11 cycles using a sample-barcoded 5' primer and a J-beta primer mix. With 12 random nucleotides, a template-switch adaptor tagged each individual cDNA molecule. Each CDR3 protein gets one entry after TCRdb re-called the 5' RACE reads with MiXCR. The repertoire holds about 1.4 million distinct CDR3 sequences, with 59% as singletons. The V end lost 1 base, the J end lost 2 bases, and 10 bases lay between the germline ends. The CDR3 has 15 residues. Germline V CDR1 and CDR2: SGHAT, FQDESV (reference sequence). The sample taken for sequencing was blood. This TCR derives from a man between 18 and 35 years old in good health. The chain carries TRBV11-1 and TRBJ2-3; D is unresolved. CDR3 sequence reads: CASSLGYGYTDTQYF. CDR3 sequence (DNA): TGTGCCAGCAGCTTAGGTTATGGTTACACAGATACGCAGTATTTT.